The 28 T cell receptor beta chains reported below all come from one sample, sequenced in a study of control samples from healthy donors and cancer patients. Here immunoSEQ multiplex PCR was the method, and the copy in TCRdb shows in-frame clones only, minus some. The table lists 50,000 or so clones, 85% to 95% of them singletons, with about 2.4% in the top ten. The sequenced sample consisted of blood. The source is a young man in good health.

The chain joins TRBV28 to TRBJ2-7, with a possible D match to TRBD1 (6 bases). Trimming removed 6 bases from V and 3 bases from J, with 9 bases in between. Per the germline V gene, CDR1 is MDHEN and CDR2 is SYDVKM. The CDR3 covers 12 residues. As DNA, the CDR3 is TGTGCCAGCAGCCTACAGGGCTACGAGCAGTACTTC. Translating gives CASSLQGYEQYF.

Comment on this clone: The sample carries other DNA sequences with the same CDR3. This chain connects TRBV5-1 to TRBJ2-3; 9 bases map to TRBD2. In germline, CDR1 is SGHRS, CDR2 YFSETQ. Trimming cost V 2 bases and J 0 bases; bases outside gene matches: 4. The CDR3 is 16 amino acids. The CDR3 coding sequence is TGCGCCAGCAGCTTAAGGACTAGCGCGAGCACAGATACGCAGTATTTT. Protein: CASSLRTSASTDTQYF.

V and J are TRBV2 and TRBJ1-4; 7 bases match TRBD1. In germline, CDR1 is SNHLY, CDR2 FYNNEI. V gave up 5 bases and J gave up 6 bases; unmatched junction bases: 6. This CDR3 contains 14 residues. CDR3 DNA: TGTGCCAGCAGTCGACAGGGATTTGATGAAAAACTGTTTTTT. Translating it yields CASSRQGFDEKLFF. Based on the CDR3 plus reference TRBV2 and TRBJ1-4, the full variable domain is EPEVTQTPSHQVTQMGQEVILRCVPISNHLYFYWYRQILGQKVEFLVSFYNNEISEKSEIFDDQFSVERPDGSNFTLKIRSTKLEDSAMYFCASSRQGFDEKLFFGSGTQLSVL.

The chain is built from TRBV19 and TRBJ2-7; D gene unclear. The germline V gene has CDR1 LNHDA and CDR2 SQIVND (reference sequence). This CDR3 is built from 14 residues. Between the trimmed V and J ends, which lost 4 bases and 3 bases, there was a span of 13 bases. CDR3: CASSRKGPNYEQYF. In DNA, the CDR3 is TGTGCCAGTAGTAGGAAGGGCCCTAACTACGAGCAGTACTTC.

This clone was recorded a few times. This chain links TRBV5-4 with TRBJ1-2, with 10 nucleotides matching TRBD1. V dropped 3 bases and J dropped 0; count of bases not matched to a gene: 5. The V gene's germline CDR1 is SGHNT and CDR2 YYREEE (reference sequence). CDR3 length: 16 residues. Here the CDR3 DNA reads TGTGCCAGCAGCTCAGACAGGGGGCGGACTAACTATGGCTACACCTTC. It codes for CASSSDRGRTNYGYTF.

The chain joins TRBV27 to TRBJ2-5; 8 bases are a match to TRBD1. The germline V gene encodes CDR1 MNHEY and CDR2 SMNVEV (reference sequence). V dropped 6 bases and J dropped 5; count of bases not matched to a gene: 17. The CDR3 loop spans 17 amino acids. CDR3 residues: CASRATGGRYRLETQYF. The CDR3 DNA sequence: TGTGCCAGCAGGGCAACAGGGGGACGGTATCGTCTGGAGACCCAGTACTTC.

The chain joins TRBV4-3 to TRBJ2-1; D is possibly TRBD2 (5 bases). V lost 5 bases and J lost 4, with 9 bases in between. Per the germline V gene, CDR1 is LGHNA and CDR2 is YSLEER. This CDR3 has 13 residues. CDR3 loop: CASSYGLYNEQFF. For the CDR3, the DNA is TGCGCCAGCAGCTACGGACTGTACAATGAGCAGTTCTTC.

CDR3 DNA: TGTGCCAGCAGTTTATCCGGGGGAAGGAGACTAGGACACACAGATACGCAGTATTTT. Translated, it gives CASSLSGGRRLGHTDTQYF. V gene TRBV27 combines with J gene TRBJ2-3; D might be TRBD2 (6 bases). The CDR3 has 19 residues. The germline CDR1 and CDR2 sequences are MNHEY and SMNVEV (reference sequence). V was shortened by 0 bases and J by 2 bases, with 21 bases between the two germline ends.

This clone was recorded once. This rearrangement joins TRBV7-8 to TRBJ2-1; D remains unclear. The CDR3 contains 15 residues. Germline CDR1 SGHVS, CDR2 FQNEAQ. The V end lost 5 bases, the J end lost 7 bases, and 18 bases lay between the germline ends. CDR3 sequence: CASSPSRLGGNEQFF. CDR3 DNA: TGTGCCAGCAGCCCATCGCGGTTGGGTGGGAATGAGCAGTTCTTC.

The chain joins TRBV5-1 to TRBJ1-6; 9 bases fit TRBD1. Trimming removed 1 base from V and 5 bases from J; junction bases left unmatched: 4. The CDR3 totals 16 residues. From germline, CDR1 is SGHRS and CDR2 YFSETQ. As DNA, the CDR3 is TGCGCCAGCAGCTTGTACGGACAGGGGAATAATTCACCCCTCCACTTT. This encodes CASSLYGQGNNSPLHF. Together with reference TRBV5-1 and TRBJ1-6, the CDR3 gives the full variable domain: KAGVTQTPRYLIKTRGQQVTLSCSPISGHRSVSWYQQTPGQGLQFLFEYFSETQRNKGNFPGRFSGRQFSNSRSEMNVSTLELGDSALYLCASSLYGQGNNSPLHFGNGTRLTVT.

The J gene is TRBJ2-7, the V gene TRBV7-6, with 9 bases identical to TRBD2. V lost 2 bases to trimming and J lost 0 bases; unmatched junction nucleotides: 2. There are 15 residues in the CDR3. Germline V gives CDR1 SGHVS, CDR2 FNYEAQ. CDR3 loop: CASSLLAGPSYEQYF. The CDR3 region has the DNA TGTGCCAGCAGCTTACTAGCGGGACCCTCCTACGAGCAGTACTTC.

The chain is built from TRBV5-1 and TRBJ1-1, with D unclear. The germline CDR1 and CDR2 sequences are SGHRS and YFSETQ. This CDR3 has 15 amino acids. Trimming pared 2 bases from V and 0 bases from J, leaving 11 bases between. This chain's CDR3 is CASSLGGFMNTEAFF. The CDR3 nucleotides are TGCGCCAGCAGCTTAGGCGGGTTTATGAACACTGAAGCTTTCTTT.

The V and J genes are TRBV7-3 and TRBJ2-3; D is uncertain. Germline loops: CDR1 SGHTA, CDR2 FQGTGA. The CDR3 spans 14 residues. The V gene lost 0 bases and the J gene lost 6 bases, with 10 bases spanning the gap. The CDR3 reads CASSLTLSVDTQYF. The CDR3 DNA sequence: TGTGCCAGCAGCTTAACCTTAAGTGTCGATACGCAGTATTTT.

The chain carries TRBV27 and TRBJ1-2, with D possibly matching TRBD1 (6 bases). The CDR3 extends over 15 amino acids. The V end lost 1 base, the J end lost 2 bases, and 11 bases lay between the germline ends. Looked up from germline, CDR1 is MNHEY and CDR2 is SMNVEV (reference sequence). The CDR3 region has the DNA TGTGCCAGCAGTTTATGGGGACAACAAAACTATGGCTACACCTTC. Encoded protein: CASSLWGQQNYGYTF.

The chain couples TRBV28 to TRBJ1-5, with D possibly TRBD1 on 6 matching bases. V gave up 6 bases and J gave up 5 bases, with 14 bases separating them. This CDR3 contains 14 residues. The germline V gene encodes CDR1 MDHEN and CDR2 SYDVKM. The DNA of the CDR3 is TGTGCCAGCAGCGCTGGACAGCTAGATCAGCCCCAGCATTTT. It is translated as CASSAGQLDQPQHF.

This chain links TRBV4-3 with TRBJ2-7; TRBD1 aligns across 10 bases. CDR1 and CDR2 from the germline V gene are LGHNA and YSLEER. V shed 1 base and J 2 bases; nucleotides not matched to a gene: 5. This CDR3 has 16 residues. CDR3 nucleotides: TGCGCCAGCAGCCAAGGAGACGGACAGGGGGCCTACGAGCAGTACTTC. Translating gives CASSQGDGQGAYEQYF.

This chain uses TRBV7-3 with TRBJ2-3; D might be TRBD1 (7 bases). This CDR3 contains 15 residues. Deletions cut 2 bases from V and 4 bases from J, with 13 bases between. CDR1 is SGHTA, CDR2 FQGTGA, per germline. The CDR3 DNA sequence: TGTGCCAGCAGCTTAGGAGGGGGCAAGCCAGATACGCAGTATTTT. It specifies CASSLGGGKPDTQYF. Combining the CDR3 with reference TRBV7-3 and TRBJ2-3 gives the whole variable domain GAGVSQTPSNKVTEKGKYVELRCDPISGHTALYWYRQSLGQGPEFLIYFQGTGAADDSGLPNDRFFAVRPEGSVSTLKIQRTERGDSAVYLCASSLGGGKPDTQYFGPGTRLTVL.

V is TRBV19 and J is TRBJ1-5, with TRBD1 matching 7 bases. The ends lost 7 bases at V and 2 bases at J; junction bases unmatched: 11. Germline lookup yields CDR1 LNHDA and CDR2 SQIVND (reference sequence). This CDR3 has 16 residues. CDR3 sequence reads: CASTRQGGPGNQPQHF. CDR3 nucleotides: TGTGCCAGTACCAGGCAGGGGGGGCCTGGCAATCAGCCCCAGCATTTT.

The chain carries TRBV12-3 or TRBV12-4 and TRBJ1-5, with D hard to call. The CDR3 runs 13 residues. V was cut by 7 bases and J by 0 bases, with 7 bases left in between. CDR3 sequence: CASTFNSNQPQHF. The DNA for the CDR3 is TGTGCCAGCACTTTTAATAGCAATCAGCCCCAGCATTTT.

This clone was seen once. The J gene is TRBJ1-2, the V gene TRBV4-2; possibly TRBD1 for D (5 bases). V lost 0 bases and J lost 11, with 25 bases in between. The germline gives CDR1 LGHNA, CDR2 YNFKEQ. CDR3 size: 17 residues. DNA for the CDR3: TGTGCCAGCAGCCAAGATAATACTCCAGGGACTTTCTGGGTTTACACCTTC. Amino acids: CASSQDNTPGTFWVYTF.

V usage is TRBV6-6 and J usage is TRBJ1-5; the D gene is possibly TRBD1 (5 bases). Trimming stripped 7 bases from V and 5 bases from J, with 12 bases between. The CDR3 loop spans 13 amino acids. The germline V gene has CDR1 MNHNY and CDR2 SVGAGI (reference sequence). CDR3 amino acids: CASNPDSYQPQHF. CDR3 bases: TGTGCCAGCAACCCCGACAGCTATCAGCCCCAGCATTTT.

The rearrangement links TRBV27 to TRBJ2-1; 12 bases line up with TRBD2. The trim removed 2 bases at V and 11 bases at J, leaving 4 bases unmatched. CDR1 MNHEY and CDR2 SMNVEV come from the germline V gene (reference sequence). This CDR3 has 14 residues. The CDR3 spells CASSLLAGGLQQFF. CDR3 sequence (DNA): TGTGCCAGCAGTTTACTAGCGGGAGGGCTGCAGCAGTTCTTC.

The rearrangement links TRBV7-9 to TRBJ2-3; 10 bases are a match to TRBD2. V gave up 3 bases and J gave up 6 bases; unmatched junction bases: 9. The CDR3 covers 16 residues. Germline values: CDR1 SEHNR, CDR2 FQNEAQ (reference sequence). The CDR3 region is CASSFSEASGSDTQYF. CDR3 DNA sequence: TGTGCCAGCAGCTTTTCGGAGGCTAGCGGGAGCGATACGCAGTATTTT. Looking up the rest from reference TRBV7-9 and TRBJ2-3 gives the full variable domain: DTGVSQNPRHKITKRGQNVTFRCDPISEHNRLYWYRQTLGQGPEFLTYFQNEAQLEKSRLLSDRFSAERPKGSFSTLEIQRTEQGDSAMYLCASSFSEASGSDTQYFGPGTRLTVL.

The genes are TRBV9 and TRBJ2-3; D gene ambiguous. CDR1 SGDLS and CDR2 YYNGEE come from the germline V gene. Trimming cost V 3 bases and J 3 bases, with 8 bases left between them. This CDR3 spans 13 amino acids. CDR3 sequence reads: CASSERVTDTQYF. CDR3 in DNA: TGTGCCAGCAGCGAAAGGGTAACAGATACGCAGTATTTT.

The chain joins TRBV28 to TRBJ1-6; weak D call: TRBD1 (6 bases). The CDR3 is 14 residues long. The V and J ends lost 10 bases and 10 bases respectively, with 20 bases between them. CDR1 is MDHEN, CDR2 SYDVKM, per germline. Here the CDR3 DNA reads TGTGCCACCCATCCCAACAGGGTAGGGTCACCCCTCCACTTT. Amino acids: CATHPNRVGSPLHF.

The chain carries TRBV7-6 and TRBJ2-2, with 9 bases aligning to TRBD2. This CDR3 spans 15 amino acids. The V segment lost 2 bases and the J segment 9 bases; nucleotides outside the gene matches: 7. CDR1 and CDR2 from the germline V gene are SGHVS and FNYEAQ. The CDR3 region has the DNA TGTGCCAGCAGCTTAAAGCTAGCGGGAACCTGGGAGCTGTTTTTT. As protein: CASSLKLAGTWELFF.

This chain connects TRBV7-2 to TRBJ2-7, with no clear D. This CDR3 contains 16 residues. The germline V gene encodes CDR1 SGHTA and CDR2 FQGNSA. The V gene lost 1 base and the J gene lost 0 bases, with 13 bases spanning the gap. CDR3 protein: CASSLGGLRSSYEQYF. The CDR3 nucleotides are TGTGCCAGCAGCTTAGGCGGCCTAAGGAGCTCCTACGAGCAGTACTTC.

The chain couples TRBV30 to TRBJ2-1; no clear D. The CDR3 has 15 amino acids. CDR1 is GTSNPN and CDR2 is SVGIG in the germline V gene (reference sequence). Trimming shortened V by 3 bases and J by 12 bases, and 24 bases separated the two germline ends. CDR3 region: CAWRSGLDTMVRQFF. CDR3 nucleotide sequence: TGTGCCTGGAGAAGTGGCCTAGACACGATGGTTAGGCAGTTCTTC. The entire variable domain, with the rest obtained from reference TRBV30 and TRBJ2-1, is as follows: SQTIHQWPATLVQPVGSPLSLECTVEGTSNPNLYWYRQAAGRGLQLLFYSVGIGQISSEVPQNLSASRPQDRQFILSSKKLLLSDSGFYLCAWRSGLDTMVRQFFGPGTRLTVL.